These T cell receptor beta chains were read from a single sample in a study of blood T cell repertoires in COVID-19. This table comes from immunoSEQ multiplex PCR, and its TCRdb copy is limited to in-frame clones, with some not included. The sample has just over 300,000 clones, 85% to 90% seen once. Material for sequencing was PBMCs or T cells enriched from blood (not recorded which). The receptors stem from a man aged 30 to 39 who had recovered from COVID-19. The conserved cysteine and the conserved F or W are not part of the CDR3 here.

ASSEVMSEQF	TRBV10-1	TRBJ2-1
ASSPGLDNEQF	TRBV12-3/TRBV12-4	TRBJ2-1
ASSPSYGYT	TRBV5-5	TRBJ1-2
ASTQGGLNIQY	TRBV11-2	TRBJ2-4
ASRTAHQPQH	TRBV28	TRBJ1-5
ASSLGPGQVNYGYT	TRBV7-2	TRBJ1-2
ASSKYEEKLF	TRBV18	TRBJ1-4
ASSPGAEGYGYT	TRBV18	TRBJ1-2
ARWASNYGYT	TRBV30	TRBJ1-2
ASSRRETVSYEQY	TRBV27	TRBJ2-7
ASSSRDRGVNTEAF	TRBV7-9	TRBJ1-1
ASSQVRLAGGQRTDTQY	TRBV3-1/TRBV3-2	TRBJ2-3
ATSDGGTGNTEAF	TRBV24-1	TRBJ1-1
ASSIGWTSNEQY	TRBV19	TRBJ2-7
ASSEQDRSRNAGELF	TRBV6-1	TRBJ2-2